These 31 T cell receptor beta chains came from one sample sequenced in a study of CD8+CD57+ T cells in acquired aplastic anemia. Using genomic DNA as the template, TCR beta VDJ and CDR3 profiling was carried out. TCRdb reprocessed the reads with MiXCR, giving one entry per CDR3 protein. The data contain about 160,000 distinct CDR3 sequences, 45% to 50% of them singletons. Only patients with CD8+CD57+ cell expansion on flow cytometry were chosen for sequencing. Sequenced material: sorted CD4+, CD8+, or CD8+CD57+ T cells (not recorded which) from PBMCs. Receptors were obtained from a human donor with aplastic anemia.

This rearrangement joins TRBV7-2 to TRBJ1-5; 10 bases are a match to TRBD1. The CDR3 loop spans 15 amino acids. CDR1 and CDR2 (germline): SGHTA, FQGNSA. Trimming at V came to 6 bases and at J to 4 bases, leaving 6 bases not matched to a gene. The CDR3: CASRLGQGWNQPQHF. Here the CDR3 DNA reads TGTGCCAGCAGACTGGGACAGGGGTGGAATCAGCCCCAGCATTTT.

This rearrangement joins TRBV24-1 to TRBJ2-5, with 7 bases identical to TRBD1. CDR1 and CDR2 (germline): KGHDR, SFDVKD. Germline trimming cut 4 bases from V and 4 bases from J; bases unmatched to any gene: 11. The CDR3 is 16 amino acids. CDR3 in amino acids: CATSDPGQSLGETQYF. The CDR3 DNA follows: TGTGCCACCAGTGACCCGGGACAGAGTTTGGGAGAGACCCAGTACTTC.

To note about this clonotype: At one boundary the junction diverges from the germline segment, which might be a read error. The genes are TRBV29-1 and TRBJ2-7; TRBD2 aligns across 8 bases. From germline, CDR1 is SQVTM and CDR2 ANQGSEA. The CDR3 has 12 amino acids. DNA of the CDR3: TGCAGCGGAAGGACTAGCTCCTACGAGCAGTATTTC. Protein product: CSGRTSSYEQYF.

This clonotype was counted ten times or more. The V gene is TRBV24-1, the J gene TRBJ2-2; D call uncertain. This CDR3 is built from 12 residues. V was clipped by 4 bases and J by 5 bases, with 4 bases between them. Germline V gives CDR1 KGHDR, CDR2 SFDVKD. CDR3 DNA: TGTGCCACCAGTGACTATACCGGGGAGCTGTTTTTT. This translates into CATSDYTGELFF.

This clonotype has a count of ten or more. The J gene is TRBJ2-1, the V gene TRBV7-2; the D gene is possibly TRBD2 (6 bases). This CDR3 comprises 13 residues. Germline V gene data show CDR1 as SGHTA and CDR2 as FQGNSA. V dropped 5 bases and J dropped 4 bases, with 9 bases sitting between them. This CDR3 reads CASSPRGYNEQFF. For the CDR3, the DNA is TGTGCCAGCAGCCCCCGGGGGTACAATGAGCAGTTCTTC.

Many counts were recorded for this clonotype. V usage is TRBV7-9 and J usage is TRBJ1-1, with D possibly being TRBD1 (5 bases). Germline CDR1 SEHNR, CDR2 FQNEAQ (reference sequence). The ends were cut back, 5 bases at V and 1 base at J, with 11 bases in the middle. The CDR3 totals 14 residues. The CDR3 sequence is CASSHWDGNTEAFF. The CDR3, as DNA: TGTGCCAGCAGCCACTGGGACGGGAACACTGAAGCTTTCTTT.

The chain recombines TRBV9 with TRBJ1-1; D possibly corresponds to TRBD1 (5 bases). The germline V gene has CDR1 SGDLS and CDR2 YYNGEE. V was shortened by 5 bases and J by 1 base, with 12 bases between the two germline ends. This CDR3 has 14 amino acids. CDR3 residues: CASSPTGGNTEAFF. The DNA for the CDR3 is TGTGCCAGCAGTCCAACCGGGGGGAACACTGAAGCTTTCTTT.

V usage is TRBV15 and J usage is TRBJ1-2; unclear D gene. The CDR3 covers 15 residues. Germline CDR1 LNHNV, CDR2 YYDKDF (reference sequence). V gave up 2 bases and J gave up 0 bases, with 10 bases separating them. Here the CDR3 reads CATSRMELANYGYTF. The CDR3 region has the DNA TGTGCCACCAGCAGAATGGAGTTAGCTAACTATGGCTACACCTTC. The variable domain in full, completed from reference TRBV15 and TRBJ1-2, reads DAMVIQNPRYQVTQFGKPVTLSCSQTLNHNVMYWYQQKSSQAPKLLFHYYDKDFNNEADTPDNFQSRRPNTSFCFLDIRSPGLGDTAMYLCATSRMELANYGYTFGSGTRLTVV.

The table lists this clonotype with many counts. The chain employs TRBV9 and TRBJ2-1, with D perhaps TRBD2 (6 bases). Germline CDR1 is SGDLS and CDR2 is YYNGEE. The V end lost 3 bases, the J end lost 4 bases, and 11 bases lay between the germline ends. This CDR3 contains 14 residues. This CDR3 is CASSAGLSYNEQFF. CDR3 nucleotides: TGTGCCAGCAGCGCGGGACTTTCTTACAATGAGCAGTTCTTC.

The chain joins TRBV29-1 to TRBJ2-1; 8 nucleotides match TRBD1. CDR1 is SQVTM, CDR2 ANQGSEA, per germline. The CDR3 runs to 13 residues. Germline trimming cut 4 bases from V and 5 bases from J; bases unmatched to any gene: 4. The CDR3 DNA reads TGCAGCGTTGCAGGGGGCAGGGACAATGAGCAGTTCTTC. This codes for CSVAGGRDNEQFF.

This clonotype has a count of ten or more. V is TRBV5-1 and J is TRBJ2-1; 7 nucleotides agree with TRBD1. The J segment lost 5 bases and the V segment lost 3 bases, leaving 8 bases of the junction unmatched. The CDR3 has 15 residues. CDR1 is SGHRS and CDR2 is YFSETQ in the germline V gene. CDR3 DNA sequence: TGCGCCAGCAGCTCGGCACAGGGGATTCACAATGAGCAGTTCTTC. Its protein is CASSSAQGIHNEQFF.

Details on this clonotype: A much larger clone is a single base away; this may be a read error. The chain is built from TRBV5-6 and TRBJ1-2, with a tentative D call TRBD1 (5 bases). With 2 bases removed from V and 3 bases from J, the gap between germline ends came to 14 bases. Germline V gene lookup returns CDR1 SGHDT and CDR2 YYEEEE. The CDR3 contains 15 residues. CDR3 sequence reads: CASSFITQGDYGYTF. Written as DNA, the CDR3 is TGTGCCAGCAGCTTCATAACCCAGGGTGACTATGGCTACACCTTC.

Only a few counts were recorded for this clonotype. The chain joins TRBV6-1 to TRBJ1-1, with 9 bases that match TRBD1. The CDR3 length is 14 residues. Unmatched junction bases numbered 8, after V lost 7 bases and J lost 5 bases. Per the germline V gene, CDR1 is MNHNS and CDR2 is SASEGT. The CDR3 spells CASNQGQGLTEAFF. CDR3 in DNA: TGTGCCAGCAACCAGGGACAGGGTTTAACTGAAGCTTTCTTT.

The V and J genes are TRBV7-9 and TRBJ2-3; D may be TRBD2 (5 bases). Germline-derived CDR1 and CDR2 are SEHNR and FQNEAQ (reference sequence). The CDR3 is 14 residues long. The V gene lost 3 bases and the J gene lost 6 bases, with 13 bases spanning the gap. This CDR3 is CASSFGVQGDTQYF. The CDR3 DNA reads as TGTGCCAGCAGCTTCGGGGTGCAAGGGGATACGCAGTATTTT.

This clonotype was recorded many times. The chain carries TRBV7-9 and TRBJ1-4, with 7 positions matching TRBD1. V was pared by 3 bases and J by 7 bases, with 8 bases of the junction left unmatched. The CDR3 is made up of 15 amino acids. The germline gives CDR1 SEHNR, CDR2 FQNEAQ (reference sequence). This CDR3 reads CASSFNRGVGEKLFF. In nucleotides, the CDR3 is TGTGCCAGCAGCTTTAACAGGGGAGTGGGTGAAAAACTGTTTTTT.

The chain is built from TRBV10-3 and TRBJ2-7; a weak D match, TRBD2 (5 bases). Germline V gene data show CDR1 as ENHRY and CDR2 as SYGVKD. V was clipped by 2 bases and J by 9 bases, with 14 bases between them. This CDR3 is built from 13 residues. CDR3 protein: CAISEPRTPPQYF. The CDR3 coding sequence is TGTGCCATCAGTGAGCCGAGGACTCCGCCGCAGTACTTC.

This sequence joins TRBV7-9 and TRBJ1-1; D is uncertain. Trimming pared 5 bases from V and 3 bases from J, leaving 10 bases between. CDR3 length: 13 amino acids. The V gene's germline CDR1 is SEHNR and CDR2 FQNEAQ (reference sequence). Here the CDR3 reads CASSLRGYTEAFF. The CDR3 coding sequence is TGTGCCAGCAGCCTAAGAGGGTACACTGAAGCTTTCTTT. Full variable domain (remainder filled in from reference TRBV7-9 and TRBJ1-1): DTGVSQNPRHKITKRGQNVTFRCDPISEHNRLYWYRQTLGQGPEFLTYFQNEAQLEKSRLLSDRFSAERPKGSFSTLEIQRTEQGDSAMYLCASSLRGYTEAFFGQGTRLTVV.

This chain links TRBV20-1 with TRBJ2-3; 9 bases are a match to TRBD2. Germline V gene data show CDR1 as DFQATT and CDR2 as SNEGSKA (reference sequence). The trim removed 0 bases at V and 1 base at J, leaving 5 bases unmatched. This CDR3 contains 16 residues. As DNA, the CDR3 is TGCAGTGCTAGAGACCTTAGGACTAGCGGCACAGATACGCAGTATTTT. Its protein product is CSARDLRTSGTDTQYF.

This chain links TRBV6-2 or TRBV6-3 with TRBJ2-7; 10 bases map to TRBD2. There are 16 residues in the CDR3. The V and J ends lost 6 bases and 2 bases, in that order; junction bases with no gene match: 10. The germline V gene encodes CDR1 MNHEY and CDR2 SVGEGT. DNA for the CDR3: TGTGCCAGCAGCCCCCGTGGTAGCGGGAGGCCCTACGAGCAGTACTTC. Translating it yields CASSPRGSGRPYEQYF.

The chain recombines TRBV11-2 with TRBJ2-5; possible D gene TRBD2, 5 bases. The CDR3 consists of 15 residues. Germline CDR1 SGHAT, CDR2 FQNNGV. V lost 5 bases, J lost 5 bases, and 18 bases lay in between. CDR3 in amino acids: CASSPELVRRETQYF. The CDR3 DNA follows: TGTGCCAGCAGCCCCGAACTAGTTCGGAGGGAGACCCAGTACTTC.

The CDR3 coding sequence is TGTGCCAGCAGTGATGGGGCAGGTGTGAATGAAAAACTGTTTTTT. This codes for CASSDGAGVNEKLFF. V usage is TRBV2 and J usage is TRBJ1-4; a weak D match, TRBD1 (5 bases). Trimming removed 3 bases from V and 5 bases from J, with 13 bases in between. Germline CDR1 SNHLY, CDR2 FYNNEI. This CDR3 has 15 amino acids.

To note about this clonotype: A read error may produce the germline difference seen at one junction end. The chain employs TRBV24-1 and TRBJ2-2; D could derive from TRBD1 or TRBD2 (5 bases each). The CDR3 runs 17 residues. Per germline, CDR1 KGHDR and CDR2 SFDVKD. Written as DNA, the CDR3 is TGTGCCAGCAGTTTATATGCAGGGAGAGATCAGGCCGGGGAGCTGTTTTTT. Translation gives CASSLYAGRDQAGELFF.

Ten or more counts support this clonotype. The chain links TRBV25-1 to TRBJ1-1, with a weak D call TRBD1 (5 bases). The V gene's germline CDR1 is MGHDK and CDR2 SYGVNS. Trimming removed 1 base from V and 1 base from J, with 10 bases in between. The CDR3 contains 15 residues. For the CDR3, the DNA is TGTGCCAGCAGTGAATTTGGGACCAAGAACACTGAAGCTTTCTTT. Translated, it gives CASSEFGTKNTEAFF.

This CDR3 is CASSIGQGTNEQFF. The CDR3 nucleotides are TGTGCCAGTAGTATTGGACAGGGCACTAATGAGCAGTTCTTC. This sequence joins TRBV19 and TRBJ2-1; 8 bases agree with TRBD1. CDR1 and CDR2 (germline): LNHDA, SQIVND (reference sequence). V shed 3 bases, J shed 7 bases, and the junction held 5 bases outside the gene matches. The CDR3 is 14 residues long.

The chain employs TRBV29-1 and TRBJ2-3; 12 bases match TRBD1. Trimming at V came to 6 bases and at J to 2 bases, leaving 3 bases not matched to a gene. Germline loops: CDR1 SQVTM, CDR2 ANQGSEA. The CDR3 is made up of 14 amino acids. The CDR3: CSVGTGGVTDTQYF. DNA of the CDR3: TGCAGCGTAGGGACAGGGGGCGTCACAGATACGCAGTATTTT.

The chain joins TRBV2 to TRBJ2-7; D is unclear. Germline CDR1 is SNHLY and CDR2 is FYNNEI. There are 11 residues in the CDR3. V shed 6 bases and J shed 6 bases, with 9 bases lying between them. The CDR3 is CASSPRSEQYF. The CDR3, as DNA: TGTGCCAGCAGCCCAAGGAGCGAGCAGTACTTC.

This chain connects TRBV19 to TRBJ2-1, with 7 bases that match TRBD2. The germline V gene encodes CDR1 LNHDA and CDR2 SQIVND (reference sequence). With V trimmed by 3 bases and J by 6 bases, 8 bases remained unmatched. CDR3 size: 15 residues. CDR3 DNA sequence: TGTGCCAGTAGTATGAGCGGGACCCCCTTCAATGAGCAGTTCTTC. Its protein is CASSMSGTPFNEQFF.

V is TRBV2 and J is TRBJ2-7; D is uncertain. The CDR3 length is 14 residues. V dropped 6 bases and J dropped 4 bases, with 16 bases sitting between them. Germline loops: CDR1 SNHLY, CDR2 FYNNEI. The CDR3 loop reads CASSPPLGSYEQYF. The CDR3 nucleotides are TGTGCCAGCAGCCCCCCTTTGGGGTCGTACGAGCAGTACTTC.

This chain links TRBV11-1 with TRBJ2-6, with TRBD1 matching 8 bases. Germline CDR1 SGHAT, CDR2 FQDESV (reference sequence). J was trimmed by 2 bases and V by 5 bases; bases with no gene match: 5. The CDR3 extends over 16 amino acids. This chain's CDR3 is CASSPPTGAGANVLTF. The CDR3 DNA follows: TGTGCCAGCAGCCCACCGACAGGGGCTGGGGCCAACGTCCTGACTTTC.

The gene calls are TRBV2 and TRBJ2-5, with unresolved D. Germline-derived CDR1 and CDR2 are SNHLY and FYNNEI. This CDR3 has 14 amino acids. Trimming took off 8 bases at V and 7 bases at J, with 20 bases between the two ends. The CDR3 sequence is CASGPVRLVGTQYF. The CDR3 bases are TGTGCCAGCGGACCCGTGAGGCTAGTAGGGACCCAGTACTTC.

This clonotype has ten or more counts. The CDR3 sequence: CASSVDLGAGGEAFF. For the CDR3, the DNA is TGCGCCAGCAGCGTGGACCTGGGGGCTGGTGGGGAAGCTTTCTTT. This chain uses TRBV5-1 with TRBJ1-1; tentative D call: TRBD1 (6 bases). V lost 4 bases and J lost 8, with 21 bases in between. There are 15 residues in the CDR3. The germline V gene has CDR1 SGHRS and CDR2 YFSETQ.